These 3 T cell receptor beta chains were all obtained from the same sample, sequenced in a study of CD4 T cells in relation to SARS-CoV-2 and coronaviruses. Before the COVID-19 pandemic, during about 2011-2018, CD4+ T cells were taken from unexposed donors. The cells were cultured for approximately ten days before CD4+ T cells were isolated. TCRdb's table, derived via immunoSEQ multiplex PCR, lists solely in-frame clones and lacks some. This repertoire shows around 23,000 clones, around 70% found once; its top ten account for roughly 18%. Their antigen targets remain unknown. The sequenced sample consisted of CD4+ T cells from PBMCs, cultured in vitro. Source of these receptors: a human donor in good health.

CDR3 protein: CASSPGQGWNTEAFF. The CDR3 DNA is TGCGCCAGCAGCCCAGGACAGGGTTGGAACACTGAAGCTTTCTTT. The chain joins TRBV4-1 to TRBJ1-1; 8 bases are a match to TRBD1. The CDR3 consists of 15 residues. In germline, CDR1 is MGHRA, CDR2 YSYEKL. The J segment lost 1 base and the V segment lost 4 bases, leaving 5 bases of the junction unmatched.

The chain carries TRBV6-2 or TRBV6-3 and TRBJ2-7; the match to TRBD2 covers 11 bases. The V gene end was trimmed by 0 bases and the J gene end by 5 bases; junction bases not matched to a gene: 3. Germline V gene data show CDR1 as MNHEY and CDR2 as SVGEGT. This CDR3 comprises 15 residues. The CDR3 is CASSYSLAGGNEQYF. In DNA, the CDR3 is TGTGCCAGCAGTTACTCCCTAGCGGGAGGAAACGAGCAGTACTTC.

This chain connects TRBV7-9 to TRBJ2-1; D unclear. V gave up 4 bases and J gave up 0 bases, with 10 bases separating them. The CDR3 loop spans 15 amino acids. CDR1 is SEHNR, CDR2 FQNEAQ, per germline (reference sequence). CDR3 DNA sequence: TGTGCCAGCAGCTCAACCGACGGCTCCTACAATGAGCAGTTCTTC. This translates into CASSSTDGSYNEQFF.